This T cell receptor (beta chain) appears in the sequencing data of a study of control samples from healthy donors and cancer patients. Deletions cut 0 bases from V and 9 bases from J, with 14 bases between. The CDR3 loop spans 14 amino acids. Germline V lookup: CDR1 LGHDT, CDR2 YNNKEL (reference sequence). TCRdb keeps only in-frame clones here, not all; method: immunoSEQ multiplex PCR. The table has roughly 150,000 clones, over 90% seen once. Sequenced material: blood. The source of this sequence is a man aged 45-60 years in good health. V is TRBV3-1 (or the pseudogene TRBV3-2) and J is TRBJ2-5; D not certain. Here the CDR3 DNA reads TGTGCCAGCAGCCAAGATCCCACTGTTAAGGCCCAGTACTTC. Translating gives CASSQDPTVKAQYF.